These 15 T cell receptor beta chains originate from one sample sequenced in a study of T cells in women clearing cervical HPV infection. Method: immunoSEQ multiplex PCR; TCRdb's copy keeps in-frame clones and lacks some. In all, the sample yields 48,000 or so clones. The sample comprised blood buffy coat. The receptors stem from a woman aged 18-69 years with a cervical HPV16 infection that either progressed to CIN3+ or cleared (not recorded which).

Turning to this clone: The read terminates 3 residues ahead of where the CDR3 ends, so the germline J gene completes it. The J gene is TRBJ2-1, the V gene TRBV2; TRBD2 aligns across 7 bases. V dropped 4 bases and J dropped 2; count of bases not matched to a gene: 5. Per the germline V gene, CDR1 is SNHLY and CDR2 is FYNNEI. This CDR3 is built from 15 residues. The CDR3 region is CASSVGGGTYNEQFF. The part of the CDR3 DNA that was read is TGTGCCAGCAGTGTTGGGGGGGGGACCTACAATGAG.

Of note for this clone: The read is 3 residues too short to cover the CDR3 end, so that end is filled in from the germline J gene. V usage is TRBV28 and J usage is TRBJ1-4; D not resolved. In germline, CDR1 is MDHEN, CDR2 SYDVKM. Between the trimmed V and J ends, which lost 4 bases and 4 bases, there was a span of 10 bases. This CDR3 is built from 14 residues. CDR3 region: CASSSQAFNEKLFF. Partial CDR3 DNA: TGTGCCAGCAGTTCTCAGGCCTTTAATGAAAAA.

With regard to this clone: Sequencing ends 3 residues short of the CDR3 end; the germline J gene provides the rest. J is TRBJ2-5 and V is TRBV18; D not resolved. Germline CDR1 and CDR2: KGHSH and LQKENI. The CDR3 has 17 amino acids. Between the trimmed V and J ends, which lost 0 bases and 2 bases, there was a span of 16 bases. This chain's CDR3 is CASSPPVSPREQETQYF. CDR3 DNA (partial): TGTGCCAGCTCACCACCGGTTTCGCCTCGCGAGCAAGAGACC.

Details on this clone: The read comes to an end 3 residues before the CDR3 does, leaving the germline J gene to fill in the end. The chain employs TRBV6-4 and TRBJ2-1, with TRBD1 as a possible D gene (6 bases). Between the trimmed V and J ends, which lost 7 bases and 2 bases, there was a span of 15 bases. The CDR3 extends over 15 amino acids. Germline V gene data show CDR1 as MRHNA and CDR2 as SNTAGT. The part of the CDR3 DNA that was read is TGTGCCAGCACTGAGACCGGGACAACCTACAATGAG. This codes for CASTETGTTYNE. The full-length CDR3 reads as CASTETGTTYNEQFF.

CDR3 loop: CASTGSYNSPLHF. The CDR3 DNA, read in part, is TGTGCCAGTACCGGGTCCTATAATTCACCC. The rearrangement uses TRBV19 and TRBJ1-6, with no clear D. Read data end 3 residues before the CDR3 end; the end is taken from the germline J gene. The germline V gene has CDR1 LNHDA and CDR2 SQIVND (reference sequence). Trimming removed 7 bases from V and 1 base from J, with 5 bases in between. This CDR3 is built from 13 residues.

As for this clone: The read stops 3 residues short of the end of the CDR3; the missing end is completed from the germline J gene. V gene TRBV5-5 combines with J gene TRBJ1-1; D gene uncertain. V was clipped by 4 bases and J by 0 bases, with 10 bases between them. The CDR3 totals 14 residues. Germline-derived CDR1 and CDR2 are SGHKS and YYEKEE (reference sequence). CDR3 bases read: TGTGCCAGCAGCCAACATTCATTGAACACTGAA. As protein: CASSQHSLNTE. The entire CDR3 sequence reads CASSQHSLNTEAFF.

On this clone itself: The read stops 3 residues short of the end of the CDR3; the missing end is completed from the germline J gene. The genes are TRBV7-9 and TRBJ2-2; no clear D gene. V lost 5 bases and J 3 bases, leaving 4 bases between the germline ends. There are 12 residues in the CDR3. The V gene's germline CDR1 is SEHNR and CDR2 FQNEAQ (reference sequence). Here the CDR3 reads CASSVYTGELFF. The CDR3 bases that were read are TGTGCCAGCAGCGTATACACCGGGGAG. Looking up the rest from reference TRBV7-9 and TRBJ2-2 gives the full variable domain: DTGVSQNPRHKITKRGQNVTFRCDPISEHNRLYWYRQTLGQGPEFLTYFQNEAQLEKSRLLSDRFSAERPKGSFSTLEIQRTEQGDSAMYLCASSVYTGELFFGEGSRLTVL.

Concerning this clone itself: Read sequence stops 3 residues before the CDR3 end, and the germline J gene provides the missing end. The V gene is TRBV20-1, the J gene TRBJ2-7; D remains ambiguous. CDR1 DFQATT and CDR2 SNEGSKA come from the germline V gene (reference sequence). V lost 1 base to trimming and J lost 4 bases, with 5 bases between them. The CDR3 contains 11 residues. CDR3 DNA (partial): TGCAGTGCTAGAGTTTCTTACGAG. Amino acids: CSARVSYE. The whole CDR3 protein reads CSARVSYEQYF.

In regard to this clone: The read ends 3 residues shy of where the CDR3 ends; the end is completed using the germline J gene. The chain joins TRBV6-2 or TRBV6-3 to TRBJ1-1, with 7 nucleotides matching TRBD1. Germline assignment: CDR1 MNHEY and CDR2 SVGEGT. This CDR3 spans 13 amino acids. J was trimmed by 5 bases and V by 7 bases; bases with no gene match: 7. The CDR3 region is CASKRQGLTEAFF. The covered CDR3 bases are TGTGCCAGCAAACGACAGGGATTAACTGAA.

Of note for this clone: Read data end 3 residues before the CDR3 end; the end is taken from the germline J gene. The rearrangement links TRBV5-6 to TRBJ2-6; 7 bases line up with TRBD1. The CDR3 is 15 residues long. Losses at the gene ends were 5 bases for V and 1 base for J; bases not matched to a gene: 3. Germline V gives CDR1 SGHDT, CDR2 YYEEEE. CDR3 DNA (partial): TGTGCCAGCAGGTTGACAGGGTCTGGGGCCAACGTC. Translation: CASRLTGSGANV. The complete CDR3 sequence is CASRLTGSGANVLTF.

As to this clone: The missing CDR3 end, 3 residues past where the read stops, is filled in from the germline J gene. The V gene is TRBV20-1, the J gene TRBJ2-1; 12 bases are a match to TRBD2. The length of the CDR3 is 17 residues. J lost 2 bases, V lost 1 base, and 6 bases had no gene match. Germline V lookup: CDR1 DFQATT, CDR2 SNEGSKA (reference sequence). CDR3 sequence: CSARVWASGRAYNEQFF. Incomplete CDR3 DNA: TGCAGTGCTAGAGTTTGGGCTAGCGGGAGGGCCTACAATGAG.

On this clone: Read data end 3 residues before the CDR3 end; the end is taken from the germline J gene. The chain recombines TRBV6-2 or TRBV6-3 with TRBJ2-2; D perhaps matches TRBD2 (6 bases). Germline V gives CDR1 MNHEY, CDR2 SVGEGT. The ends were cut back, 10 bases at V and 0 bases at J, with 15 bases in the middle. The CDR3 consists of 15 residues. The sequenced part of the CDR3 DNA is TGTGCCATCTCTCACGGGACTCCGAACACCGGGGAG. It is translated as CAISHGTPNTGE. The CDR3 in its entirety is CAISHGTPNTGELFF.

Note on this clone: The CDR3 end is not reached by the read, which stops 3 residues before it; the germline J gene fills it in. Other nucleotide sequences in the sample specify the same CDR3. V usage is TRBV12-5 and J usage is TRBJ2-7; TRBD1 aligns across 7 bases. This CDR3 has 13 residues. V was clipped by 6 bases and J by 2 bases; unmatched bases: 4. From germline, CDR1 is LGHNT and CDR2 FRNRAP. The DNA read from the CDR3 is TGTGCTAGTGGACGCGACAGGGCCTACGAG. Its protein is CASGRDRAYE. The whole CDR3 sequence is CASGRDRAYEQYF.

Regarding this clone: The junction shows a germline mismatch at one end, possibly a read error. The missing CDR3 end, 3 residues past where the read stops, is filled in from the germline J gene. This chain connects TRBV4-2 to TRBJ1-1, with D uncertain. Looked up from germline, CDR1 is LGHNA and CDR2 is YNFKEQ. This CDR3 is built from 14 residues. CDR3 region: CASSQDREYTEAFF. The sequenced CDR3 bases are TGCGCCAGCAGCCAAGATCGCGAGTACACTGAA.

A word on this clone: The CDR3 end falls 3 residues outside the read, so it is completed with the germline J gene. This sequence joins TRBV7-8 and TRBJ2-1, with TRBD2 matching over 7 bases. Trimming at V came to 1 base and at J to 8 bases, leaving 11 bases not matched to a gene. Germline V gene sequence: CDR1 SGHVS, CDR2 FQNEAQ. CDR3 length: 16 amino acids. Partial CDR3 DNA: TGTGCCAGCAGCTTAGTATTGGCGGGAGCCCGGGATGAG. It translates to CASSLVLAGARDE. The entire CDR3 reads CASSLVLAGARDEQFF.